The 18 T cell receptor beta chains below come from one sample, sequenced in a study of T-cell reconstitution after alpha-beta-depleted transplantation in children. Library preparation (for TCRbeta) was performed with unique molecular identifiers. TCRdb redid the calling of the PCR reads with MiXCR, one entry per CDR3 protein. The repertoire holds about 98,000 distinct CDR3 sequences, with more than 20% as singletons. Material: PBMCs, obtained before TCRalphabeta/CD19-depleted stem cell transplant. These receptor sequences come from a boy aged 2 to 10 with acute lymphoblastic leukemia, due to receive a stem cell transplant.

The chain combines TRBV5-4 with TRBJ2-5; the D is unclear. With 3 bases removed from V and 1 base from J, the gap between germline ends came to 4 bases. The CDR3 is 12 amino acids. Germline V gives CDR1 SGHNT, CDR2 YYREEE (reference sequence). DNA for the CDR3: TGTGCCAGCAGCTCTTCCCAAGAGACCCAGTACTTC. Protein product: CASSSSQETQYF.

This clonotype was detected many times. The chain recombines TRBV28 with TRBJ2-7, with D unresolved. Germline V gene lookup returns CDR1 MDHEN and CDR2 SYDVKM. The V end was cut by 2 bases, the J end by 2 bases, with 13 bases between. This CDR3 is 15 amino acids long. This CDR3 is CASSLGPMETYEQYF. As DNA, the CDR3 is TGTGCCAGCAGTTTAGGGCCGATGGAAACCTACGAGCAGTACTTC.

This clonotype was recorded a few times. The CDR3 sequence: CASSTFNQPQHF. The CDR3 nucleotides read TGTGCCAGCAGCACCTTCAATCAGCCCCAGCATTTT. V gene TRBV7-2 combines with J gene TRBJ1-5; D is uncertain. Germline lookup yields CDR1 SGHTA and CDR2 FQGNSA. The CDR3 covers 12 residues. V shed 5 bases and J shed 3 bases, with 5 bases lying between them.

The table lists this clonotype with a few counts. V and J are TRBV3-1 and TRBJ2-7, with D perhaps matching TRBD2 (6 bases). The V gene's germline CDR1 is LGHDT and CDR2 YNNKEL (reference sequence). Deletions cut 1 base from V and 2 bases from J, with 12 bases between. The CDR3 runs to 15 residues. CDR3 in amino acids: CASSQVVGGAYEQYF. The DNA for the CDR3 is TGTGCCAGCAGCCAAGTGGTCGGAGGGGCCTACGAGCAGTACTTC.

This rearrangement joins TRBV12-3 or TRBV12-4 to TRBJ2-5; possibly TRBD2 for D (6 bases). V was cut by 7 bases and J by 3 bases, with 18 bases left in between. The CDR3 length is 15 residues. DNA for the CDR3: TGTGCCAGCACCCTAGGTCTAGCGCGAAAAGAGACCCAGTACTTC. Protein product: CASTLGLARKETQYF.

The genes are TRBV7-9 and TRBJ2-5; D possibly matches TRBD1 or TRBD2 (6 bases each). Germline V gene data show CDR1 as SEHNR and CDR2 as FQNEAQ (reference sequence). The CDR3 has 14 residues. V was shortened by 2 bases and J by 2 bases, with 9 bases between the two germline ends. As DNA, the CDR3 is TGTGCCAGCAGCTTACGGGGGCAACAAGAGACCCAGTACTTC. It translates to CASSLRGQQETQYF.

The chain has TRBV10-2 and TRBJ2-6, with 9 nucleotides matching TRBD1. There are 15 residues in the CDR3. The V and J ends lost 6 bases and 2 bases, in that order; junction bases with no gene match: 2. The V gene's germline CDR1 is WSHSY and CDR2 SAAADI. This CDR3 reads CASSGQGTGANVLTF. In DNA form, the CDR3 reads TGCGCCAGCAGCGGACAGGGGACTGGGGCCAACGTCCTGACTTTC.

The chain joins TRBV13 to TRBJ1-2; 8 nucleotides agree with TRBD1. The CDR3 totals 16 residues. From germline, CDR1 is PRHDT and CDR2 FYEKMQ (reference sequence). With 5 bases clipped from V and 4 bases from J, the junction kept 12 bases outside the gene matches. CDR3 region: CASSHGQGTGSYGYTF. The CDR3 DNA reads as TGTGCCAGCAGCCACGGACAGGGAACAGGGAGCTATGGCTACACCTTC.

This clonotype was counted between two and nine times. This chain connects TRBV7-2 to TRBJ2-7, with TRBD1 matching over 11 bases. The CDR3 is made up of 15 amino acids. Germline V gene data show CDR1 as SGHTA and CDR2 as FQGNSA. With V trimmed by 4 bases and J by 4 bases, 6 bases remained unmatched. The CDR3: CASSSGQGARYEQYF. DNA of the CDR3: TGTGCCAGCAGCTCAGGACAGGGGGCAAGATACGAGCAGTACTTC.

The gene calls are TRBV28 and TRBJ2-7, with 13 positions matching TRBD2. The CDR3 has 16 amino acids. V lost 6 bases to trimming and J lost 6 bases; unmatched junction nucleotides: 11. Per the germline V gene, CDR1 is MDHEN and CDR2 is SYDVKM. The CDR3 here is CASRPGTSGTWGEQYF. CDR3 nucleotides: TGTGCCAGCAGACCCGGGACTAGCGGGACTTGGGGCGAGCAGTACTTC.

V is TRBV28 and J is TRBJ2-3; TRBD2 matches at 9 bases. The CDR3 has 17 residues. Germline V CDR1 and CDR2: MDHEN, SYDVKM. Trimming removed 5 bases from V and 2 bases from J; junction bases left unmatched: 11. CDR3 residues: CASSADRTSAFTDTQYF. DNA for the CDR3: TGTGCCAGCAGTGCAGATCGGACTAGCGCATTCACAGATACGCAGTATTTT.

The rearrangement uses TRBV5-1 and TRBJ2-5, with D unresolved. Trimming pared 4 bases from V and 5 bases from J, leaving 12 bases between. This CDR3 has 13 amino acids. CDR1 SGHRS and CDR2 YFSETQ come from the germline V gene. CDR3 DNA sequence: TGCGCCAGCAGCCCTGAAAGCCGGGAGACCCAGTACTTC. This encodes CASSPESRETQYF.

This rearrangement joins TRBV29-1 to TRBJ2-1; the match to TRBD2 covers 9 bases. The CDR3 consists of 14 residues. V trimming: 4 bases; J trimming: 4 bases; junction bases outside the gene matches: 5. The germline V gene has CDR1 SQVTM and CDR2 ANQGSEA. The CDR3 DNA reads as TGCAGCGTTGGGCTAGCGGGACGGTACAATGAGCAGTTCTTC. Encoded protein: CSVGLAGRYNEQFF.

The rearrangement links TRBV3-1 to TRBJ1-1, with D perhaps TRBD1 (6 bases). In germline, CDR1 is LGHDT, CDR2 YNNKEL (reference sequence). V lost 6 bases and J 0 bases, leaving 11 bases between the germline ends. The CDR3 loop spans 14 amino acids. The DNA of the CDR3 is TGTGCCAGCAGACACAGGGTTATGAACACTGAAGCTTTCTTT. Its translation is CASRHRVMNTEAFF.

This clonotype is termed medium-sized. V usage is TRBV12-3 or TRBV12-4 and J usage is TRBJ2-2; 7 bases line up with TRBD1. The J segment lost 6 bases and the V segment lost 3 bases, leaving 1 base of the junction unmatched. This CDR3 is 13 amino acids long. CDR3 sequence (DNA): TGTGCCAGCAGTTTCCAGGGGGCCGGGGAGCTGTTTTTT. The encoded protein is CASSFQGAGELFF.

The chain joins TRBV6-1 to TRBJ2-7; 10 nucleotides match TRBD1. With 5 bases clipped from V and 5 bases from J, the junction kept 21 bases outside the gene matches. Germline values: CDR1 MNHNS, CDR2 SASEGT. The CDR3 length is 19 residues. The CDR3 DNA sequence: TGTGCCAGCAGTCTCGGACAGGGGGGACCCATGGTAGGTAGGGACGAGCAGTACTTC. Translation: CASSLGQGGPMVGRDEQYF.

Many counts were recorded for this clonotype. This chain links TRBV11-2 with TRBJ2-1; D gene ambiguous. Trimming removed 1 base from V and 8 bases from J, with 21 bases in between. The CDR3 is 17 amino acids. The V gene's germline CDR1 is SGHAT and CDR2 FQNNGV. The CDR3: CASSLGVGASPNHEQFF. Written as DNA, the CDR3 is TGTGCCAGCAGCTTAGGAGTGGGCGCTAGTCCCAACCATGAGCAGTTCTTC.

The chain joins TRBV5-1 to TRBJ1-5, with TRBD1 matching over 7 bases. This CDR3 spans 13 amino acids. CDR1 SGHRS and CDR2 YFSETQ come from the germline V gene. V lost 5 bases, J lost 7 bases, and 6 bases stayed unmatched. The CDR3 protein is CASRDRTDQPQHF. As DNA, the CDR3 is TGCGCCAGCAGGGACAGGACCGACCAGCCCCAGCATTTT.